A single sample gave rise to the 4 T cell receptor beta chains below, sequenced in a study of tissue T cells after allogeneic stem cell transplantation. Time point of the sample: mouse harvest day 14 after allogeneic transplant. The graft held 10^6 splenic CD5+ T cells and 10^7 T-cell-depleted bone marrow cells. The method was immunoSEQ multiplex PCR; TCRdb's version includes in-frame clones alone and lacks a portion of them. Of more than 1,200 clones detected, roughly 50% appear once; the ten largest clones hold around a third. Specimen: liver tissue. These receptors were collected from a female BALB/c mouse given C57BL/6 T cells with graft-versus-host disease after an allogeneic hematopoietic cell transplant.

Concerning this clone itself: Genes here carry mouse names. Read sequence stops 1 residue before the CDR3 end, and the germline J gene provides the missing end. The chain combines TRBV26 with TRBJ2-5, with 7 bases that match TRBD1. Trimming at V came to 4 bases and at J to 1 base, leaving 2 bases not matched to a gene. CDR1 KGHPV and CDR2 FQNQEV come from the germline V gene (reference sequence). The CDR3 covers 14 residues. The CDR3 DNA, read in part, is TGTGCCAGCAGTCCCGGGACAGACCAAGACACCCAGTAC. Its translation: CASSPGTDQDTQY. The full CDR3 is CASSPGTDQDTQYF.

This clone is large within its sample. Gene and germline names: mouse. The sequenced CDR3 bases are TGTGCAAGCAGCAACCGGGACAGGGACTATGCTGAGCAGTTC. As protein: CASSNRDRDYAEQF. The full-length CDR3 reads as CASSNRDRDYAEQFF. The chain couples TRBV16 to TRBJ2-1; TRBD1 matches at 9 bases. The read terminates 1 residue before the CDR3 end, so the remaining end is supplied by the germline J gene. The CDR3 has 15 residues. After removal of 5 bases from V and 2 bases from J, the junction contained 4 bases not matched to a gene. Germline CDR1 reads SGHSA; CDR2 reads FRNQAP.

In the case of this clone: All gene names here are mouse names. Read data end 1 residue before the CDR3 end; the end is taken from the germline J gene. The chain employs TRBV13-3 and TRBJ1-1, with D possibly being TRBD1 (5 bases). V was pared by 2 bases and J by 1 base, with 6 bases between. The CDR3 consists of 13 residues. Per the germline V gene, CDR1 is NNHDY and CDR2 is SYVADS. The CDR3 reads CASSDGGNTEVFF. The CDR3 bases that were read are TGTGCCAGCAGTGACGGGGGAAACACAGAAGTCTTC.

Remarks on this clone: Gene and germline names: mouse. The CDR3 end lies 1 residue beyond the end of the read and is filled in from the germline J gene. The chain couples TRBV13-1 to TRBJ1-1; 12 positions agree with TRBD1. Per germline, CDR1 NSHNY and CDR2 SYGAGN. Trimming removed 0 bases from V and 3 bases from J; junction bases left unmatched: 3. The CDR3 is 16 amino acids. CDR3 amino acids: CASSDGDRGRDTEVFF. The sequenced part of the CDR3 DNA is TGTGCCAGCAGTGATGGGGACAGGGGGCGCGACACAGAAGTCTTC.